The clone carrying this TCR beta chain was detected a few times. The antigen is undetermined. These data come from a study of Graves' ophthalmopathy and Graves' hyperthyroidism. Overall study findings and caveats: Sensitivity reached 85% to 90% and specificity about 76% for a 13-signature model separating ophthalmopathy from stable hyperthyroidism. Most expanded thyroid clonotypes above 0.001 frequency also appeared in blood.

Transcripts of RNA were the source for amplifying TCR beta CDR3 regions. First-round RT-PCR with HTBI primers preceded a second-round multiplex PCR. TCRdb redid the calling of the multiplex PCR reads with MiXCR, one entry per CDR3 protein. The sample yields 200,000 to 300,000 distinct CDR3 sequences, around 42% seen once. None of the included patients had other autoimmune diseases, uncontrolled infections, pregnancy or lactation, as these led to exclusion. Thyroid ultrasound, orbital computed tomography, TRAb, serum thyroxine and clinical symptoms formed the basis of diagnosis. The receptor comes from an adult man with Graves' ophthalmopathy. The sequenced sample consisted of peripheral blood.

The CDR3 nucleotides are TGTGCCAGCAGCGGCCCCGGGGGCGGCGCACTTGAAGCTTTCTTT. It yields the protein CASSGPGGGALEAFF. The chain recombines TRBV13 with TRBJ1-1; the D gene is possibly TRBD1 (6 bases). V lost 5 bases and J lost 7, with 20 bases in between. There are 15 residues in the CDR3. Looked up from germline, CDR1 is PRHDT and CDR2 is FYEKMQ (reference sequence).